This entry lists 8 T cell receptor beta chains sequenced from one sample in a study of cytomegalovirus exposure and HLA in healthy donors. The PCR ran on 60 Vbeta and 13 Jbeta primers. TCRdb's copy holds only in-frame clones and misses some; the assay was immunoSEQ multiplex PCR. The sample records approximately 180,000 clones, around 80% being singletons. The sequenced sample was PBMCs. Source of these receptors: a woman aged 25 to 39 in good health and CMV-seronegative.

This clone appeared once. V gene TRBV19 combines with J gene TRBJ1-2, with D possibly matching TRBD1 (5 bases). From germline, CDR1 is LNHDA and CDR2 SQIVND (reference sequence). The CDR3 covers 12 residues. Trimming left V 7 bases short and J 10 bases short, with 16 bases between. CDR3 amino acids: CASTPSPGVYTF. CDR3 sequence (DNA): TGTGCCAGTACCCCATCCCCGGGGGTCTACACCTTC.

The chain joins TRBV5-5 to TRBJ1-3; no reliable D call. The V gene's germline CDR1 is SGHKS and CDR2 YYEKEE (reference sequence). This CDR3 spans 16 amino acids. Trimming pared 4 bases from V and 0 bases from J, leaving 14 bases between. As DNA, the CDR3 is TGTGCCAGCAGCCCCTATTTTGACATCTCTGGAAACACCATATATTTT. Protein product: CASSPYFDISGNTIYF.

The chain carries TRBV18 and TRBJ2-5; 9 bases align to TRBD2. CDR3 size: 15 residues. The germline gives CDR1 KGHSH, CDR2 LQKENI. V shed 5 bases, J shed 1 base, and the junction held 5 bases outside the gene matches. This CDR3 is CASSSNSGSQETQYF. DNA of the CDR3: TGTGCCAGCTCATCGAATAGCGGGAGCCAAGAGACCCAGTACTTC.

This chain joins TRBV30 and TRBJ2-1; perhaps TRBD1 as D (6 bases). Germline-derived CDR1 and CDR2 are GTSNPN and SVGIG (reference sequence). The CDR3 is 14 amino acids. Trimming left V 3 bases short and J 6 bases short, with 15 bases between. CDR3 nucleotides: TGTGCCTGGAGCACAGGGAGCTTGACCAATGAGCAGTTCTTC. It translates to CAWSTGSLTNEQFF.

The chain employs TRBV7-2 and TRBJ2-1; a possible D gene is TRBD2 (6 bases). V lost 4 bases and J 10 bases, leaving 8 bases between the germline ends. CDR3 length: 11 residues. Germline V gene lookup returns CDR1 SGHTA and CDR2 FQGNSA. The CDR3 DNA reads TGTGCCAGCAGCTATCTAGCGGAGCAGTTCTTC. Protein product: CASSYLAEQFF.

The chain is built from TRBV2 and TRBJ2-3, with TRBD2 identical over 13 bases. J was trimmed by 5 bases and V by 8 bases; bases with no gene match: 4. Per germline, CDR1 SNHLY and CDR2 FYNNEI. The CDR3 is 14 residues long. CDR3 coding DNA: TGTGCCAGCGGAGGACTAGCGGGGGTAGATACGCAGTATTTT. It codes for CASGGLAGVDTQYF. The full variable domain, with the rest looked up from reference TRBV2 and TRBJ2-3, is EPEVTQTPSHQVTQMGQEVILRCVPISNHLYFYWYRQILGQKVEFLVSFYNNEISEKSEIFDDQFSVERPDGSNFTLKIRSTKLEDSAMYFCASGGLAGVDTQYFGPGTRLTVL.

The chain uses TRBV6-5 and TRBJ1-1; 7 bases fit TRBD1. The CDR3 is 14 residues long. J gave up 2 bases and V 6 bases, and 6 bases lay outside the gene matches. CDR1 is MNHEY and CDR2 is SVGAGI in the germline V gene. DNA for the CDR3: TGTGCCAGCAGATCCGGGACAGCTAACACTGAAGCTTTCTTT. Translation: CASRSGTANTEAFF.

The V gene is TRBV11-3, the J gene TRBJ1-3; a weak D match, TRBD1 (6 bases). Germline V gene sequence: CDR1 SGHNT, CDR2 YENEEA. The CDR3 runs to 17 residues. Trimming pared 1 base from V and 4 bases from J, leaving 17 bases between. The CDR3 reads CASSLGRTVLGGNTIYF. CDR3 in DNA: TGTGCCAGCAGCTTAGGACGGACAGTCTTGGGCGGAAACACCATATATTTT.